This T cell receptor beta chain was retrieved from a study of T-cell memory formation after mild COVID-19. For the study at large: The study found TCR clusters largely donor specific.

The CDR3 sequence is 12 residues long. Germline V gene sequence: CDR1 SEHNR, CDR2 FQNEAQ (reference sequence). V lost 11 bases, J lost 6 bases, and 8 bases stayed unmatched. Regarding the study as a whole: Chiefly within CM and EM were the contracting CD4+ clones; CD8+ ones were within EMRA. Day 15 to 85 contracting clones showed balanced CD4/CD8; day 15 to 37 expanders favored CD4+.

From 5'RACE with constant-segment primers came TCR alpha and TCR beta cDNA libraries that carried sample barcodes and UMIs. MiXCR was run by TCRdb on the 5' RACE reads, yielding one entry per CDR3 protein. Of hundreds of thousands of distinct CDR3 sequences listed, 20% to 25% are singletons. This clonotype was counted a few times. The target antigen is unknown. The sequencing input was PBMCs or a T cell subset sorted from them (not recorded which). The chain links TRBV7-9 to TRBJ1-2, with 8 positions matching TRBD1. This sequence originates from an adult woman who had mild COVID-19 (a few samples of this study predate the infection). Cell type and time point are not known. The CDR3 DNA is TGTGCCGGAACGGACAGGGAAAATGGCTACACCTTC. This sequence encodes CAGTDRENGYTF. The variable domain in full, completed from reference TRBV7-9 and TRBJ1-2, reads DTGVSQNPRHKITKRGQNVTFRCDPISEHNRLYWYRQTLGQGPEFLTYFQNEAQLEKSRLLSDRFSAERPKGSFSTLEIQRTEQGDSAMYLCAGTDRENGYTFGSGTRLTVV.